The T cell receptor beta chain under discussion was sequenced for a study of blood T cell repertoires in COVID-19 (dated by TCRdb to 2020 to 2022). Some background on the complete study: The collaborator samples originated in the United States, Italy and Spain and spanned the acute and convalescent phases of COVID-19. Where available, HLA class I and class II types were taken from metadata supplied by the sample provider and were not determined by assay-based typing. The material from the prospective study consisted of cDNA or gDNA derived from T cells, B-cell-depleted T cells, or PBMCs. Nearly every sample came with metadata listing a de-identified subject ID, COVID-19 status, age in years and sex. The samples were drawn from two sources: the first 160 participants of the ongoing ImmuneRACE study, and 1,000 to 1,500 subjects contributed by 6 global collaborators. Deeply sampled blood TCRbeta repertoires from subjects exposed to, actively infected with, or recovered from COVID-19 were included in the dataset. The repertoires were released in a freely available public database meant as a resource for research on the immune response to SARS-CoV-2. Results the study describes overall, beyond this receptor: How much clinical and demographic metadata was included differed by source and by participant, and the metadata was provided uncurated.

The CDR3 measures 14 amino acids from cysteine to phenylalanine. CDR3 DNA is the only sequence kept; it has 42 bases, read in frame from the first base. The CDR1 and CDR2 encoded by the germline V gene are WSHSY and SAAADI. Relative to germline, V is 2 bases shorter and J is 0 bases shorter, with 6 bases between their ends. Collaborating institutions collected whole blood in K2EDTA tubes following their own protocols. For TCRbeta analysis, collaborators shipped samples in one of three forms: frozen whole blood, isolated PBMCs, or DNA extracted from either of those sample types. TCRbeta CDR3 regions were amplified from genomic DNA by means of the immunoSEQ Assay, a bias-controlled multiplex PCR. The paper's processing steps were these. The number of nucleated cells in each sample was estimated from the amplification of reference gene primers within the assay. To quantify the absolute abundance of each unique TCRbeta CDR3 rearrangement, sequence reads were collapsed and filtered. For each sample, productive Simpson clonality was calculated as the square root of Simpson's diversity index over productive rearrangements. TCRdb's version of the immuneACCESS table is confined to in-frame rearrangements and falls short of the full clone set. An unresolved V gene accounts for under half of the shortfall where checked; the remainder is of unknown origin. V, J and clone size reflect that table, while D and trimming were determined from the DNA. Here the sample has fewer than 350,000 clones; about 89% occur a single time. The ten largest clones add up to about 8.6% of the sample.

Comment on this clone: The clone's antigen remains unknown. Base quality data are lacking; no much larger clone is found one base away.

The V and J genes are TRBV10-2 and TRBJ2-3, with the D gene not confidently named. The receptor was derived from a man aged 40-55 years with active or convalescent COVID-19. Material for sequencing was peripheral blood. The DNA reads TGCGCCAGCAGTGAGCACTCTAGCACAGATACGCAGTATTTT. Translation gives CASSEHSSTDTQYF.